In its sample, the clone carrying this T cell receptor (beta chain) was seen many times. What it recognizes is unknown. Bulk tumor genomic DNA, 450 to 600 ng per sample, was the template. Taken during surgery, several biopsies per primary tumor were spaced as far apart as possible within the tumor mass. Curative surgery was undertaken by patients, who had untreated, newly diagnosed non-small cell lung cancer. Non-small cell lung cancer patients, newly diagnosed and having surgery with curative intent, served as donors. A multiplex PCR containing 32 V primers and 13 J primers was used to amplify TCR beta CDR3. Each CDR3 protein gets one entry after TCRdb re-called the multiplex PCR reads with MiXCR. The sample includes some 11,000 distinct CDR3 sequences, roughly 30% seen only once; the top ten take about 20%. The entry originates in a study of immune heterogeneity within non-small cell lung tumors. Study-wide results and limits: Individual patients largely had distinct high-frequency T-cell receptor beta clonotypes from one another. Recurring identical dominant CDR3 beta clonotypes were observed across tumor sites within a patient, together with site-unique high-frequency clones.

The CDR3 covers 16 residues. Trimming stripped 1 base from V and 10 bases from J, with 17 bases between. Germline V gene data show CDR1 as LGHDT and CDR2 as YNNKEL (reference sequence). This clonotype was obtained from a woman aged 50 to 65 with non-small cell lung cancer. The specimen sequenced was lung tumor tissue. This chain links TRBV3-1 with TRBJ1-6, with D possibly TRBD1 on 6 matching bases. The CDR3 loop reads CASSQGTAAVGSPLHF. The CDR3 region has the DNA TGTGCCAGCAGCCAAGGGACAGCGGCGGTGGGATCACCCCTCCACTTT.